The clone carrying this TCR beta chain has a handful of counts. This record comes from a study of T cells after yellow fever vaccination. The germline CDR1 and CDR2 sequences are DFQATT and SNEGSKA (reference sequence). The CDR3 length is 14 residues. Trimming shortened V by 3 bases and J by 2 bases, and 13 bases separated the two germline ends. One entry per CDR3 protein, called by TCRdb with MiXCR from the 5' RACE reads. Of more than 450,000 distinct CDR3 sequences listed, just over 20% are singletons. The chain combines TRBV20-1 with TRBJ1-2, with a weak D call TRBD1 (5 bases). The source material was PBMCs, sampled 21 days after the first yellow fever vaccination. The sequence derives from a man in his late teens or twenties who received the YFV17D yellow fever vaccine. This CDR3 reads CSAREGLSNYGYTF. The CDR3, as DNA: TGCAGTGCTAGGGAGGGGCTTTCAAACTATGGCTACACCTTC.